The source of this T cell receptor (beta chain) is a study of a mutant IDH1 vaccine in newly diagnosed glioma. On the study more broadly: The therapy given earlier, which was standard therapy, consisted of radiotherapy, temozolomide, or both, and most of the patients received both. Findings and caveats of the study: Changes in top peripheral clonotypes did not appear linked to pseudoprogression.

Points on this clone: The target antigen is unknown.

Repertoires were generated with immunoSEQ multiplex PCR, while TCRdb's copy carries only in-frame clones and drops some. Seen here are about 68,000 clones, around 79% observed once, and the top ten hold over 8%. Time point indicated: baseline, week 1 (first vaccination visit). As for treatment: pre-vaccination baseline after standard-of-care therapy. In germline, CDR1 is LGHNA, CDR2 YSLEER. The CDR3 totals 16 residues. V lost 4 bases, J lost 4 bases, and 8 bases stayed unmatched. The source is a man over 45 with glioma. This material consisted of PBMCs, taken from a glioma patient treated with radiotherapy, temozolomide or both. The V call is TRBV4-3, the J call TRBJ2-2, with 8 bases matching TRBD1. The CDR3 bases are TGCGCCAGCAGCCCTAAAGGGACAGGACCCACCGGGGAGCTGTTTTTT. Translating it yields CASSPKGTGPTGELFF.